The 24 T cell receptor beta chains presented below share a single source sample, sequenced in a study of blood T cell repertoires in COVID-19. The data were produced by immunoSEQ multiplex PCR, yet TCRdb's version contains in-frame clones alone and is incomplete. The profile covers approximately 150,000 clones, with 84% appearing a single time and roughly 2.7% taken by the ten largest. The specimen was peripheral blood. All receptors derive from an elderly woman with COVID-19, enrolled during active disease.

The gene calls are TRBV28 and TRBJ2-4, with 12 bases aligning to TRBD1. The CDR3 totals 15 residues. The J segment lost 6 bases and the V segment lost 5 bases, leaving 5 bases of the junction unmatched. Germline V CDR1 and CDR2: MDHEN, SYDVKM. In nucleotides, the CDR3 is TGTGCCAGCAGTGGTCCGGGACAGGGGGCAAACATTCAGTACTTC. Translating gives CASSGPGQGANIQYF.

V is TRBV9 and J is TRBJ2-5; D unresolved. The CDR3 contains 14 residues. Germline V gene sequence: CDR1 SGDLS, CDR2 YYNGEE. The ends were cut back, 0 bases at V and 3 bases at J, with 9 bases in the middle. Here the CDR3 reads CASSVDTSEETQYF. The CDR3 nucleotides read TGTGCCAGCAGCGTAGATACGAGCGAAGAGACCCAGTACTTC. The whole variable domain, filled in from reference TRBV9 and TRBJ2-5, reads DSGVTQTPKHLITATGQRVTLRCSPRSGDLSVYWYQQSLDQGLQFLIQYYNGEERAKGNILERFSAQQFPDLHSELNLSSLELGDSALYFCASSVDTSEETQYFGPGTRLLVL.

This chain joins TRBV5-4 and TRBJ2-3, with 12 bases lining up with TRBD2. Germline CDR1 SGHNT, CDR2 YYREEE (reference sequence). Germline trimming cut 4 bases from V and 3 bases from J; bases unmatched to any gene: 6. This CDR3 comprises 16 residues. The CDR3 coding sequence is TGTGCCAGCAGCATCGGACTAGCGGGGAGAACAGATACGCAGTATTTT. Its translation: CASSIGLAGRTDTQYF.

The chain employs TRBV5-1 and TRBJ2-1; TRBD1 matches at 9 bases. V shed 4 bases, J shed 7 bases, and the junction held 6 bases outside the gene matches. The CDR3 loop spans 14 amino acids. From germline, CDR1 is SGHRS and CDR2 YFSETQ. The CDR3 DNA is TGCGCCAGCAGCAGGGGACAGGGAATGAATGAGCAGTTCTTC. Translated, it gives CASSRGQGMNEQFF.

The chain uses TRBV18 and TRBJ2-7; 10 nucleotides line up with TRBD1. V shed 3 bases and J 3 bases; nucleotides not matched to a gene: 5. Per germline, CDR1 KGHSH and CDR2 LQKENI. CDR3 length: 15 amino acids. The CDR3 nucleotides are TGTGCCAGCTCACCGTCGGGACAGGGGTTCTACGAGCAGTACTTC. Protein product: CASSPSGQGFYEQYF.

The V and J genes are TRBV28 and TRBJ1-5; the D gene is possibly TRBD1 (6 bases). V shed 2 bases and J shed 4 bases, with 12 bases lying between them. The CDR3 is 15 residues long. Looked up from germline, CDR1 is MDHEN and CDR2 is SYDVKM. CDR3: CASSLPYGQNQPQHF. CDR3 bases: TGTGCCAGCAGTTTACCCTACGGACAGAATCAGCCCCAGCATTTT.

The rearrangement links TRBV6-5 to TRBJ1-3, with 8 bases that match TRBD1. CDR1 is MNHEY, CDR2 SVGAGI, per germline. The V and J ends lost 1 base and 3 bases, in that order; junction bases with no gene match: 2. The CDR3 spans 15 residues. This CDR3 is CASSYLGQGGNTIYF. CDR3 DNA: TGTGCCAGCAGTTACTTAGGACAGGGTGGAAACACCATATATTTT.

The chain is built from TRBV6-1 and TRBJ2-2; TRBD2 matches at 14 bases. Germline trimming cut 1 base from V and 7 bases from J; bases unmatched to any gene: 5. This CDR3 spans 17 amino acids. Germline-derived CDR1 and CDR2 are MNHNS and SASEGT. CDR3 nucleotides: TGTGCCAGCAGTGAAGGGGGACTAGCGGGAGTGGGCGGGGAGCTGTTTTTT. Translated: CASSEGGLAGVGGELFF.

J is TRBJ2-5 and V is TRBV5-3, with a possible D match to TRBD2 (5 bases). TRBV5-3 is annotated as an ORF whose role is uncertain. V lost 6 bases to trimming and J lost 2 bases, with 14 bases between them. CDR3 length: 14 amino acids. The CDR3 nucleotides are TGTGCCAGAAAAGTGGGAGATAGGCAAGAGACCCAGTACTTC. It codes for CARKVGDRQETQYF.

The gene calls are TRBV4-3 and TRBJ1-2; a weak D match, TRBD1 (5 bases). The CDR3 spans 14 residues. V lost 4 bases, J lost 4 bases, and 13 bases lay in between. From germline, CDR1 is LGHNA and CDR2 YSLEER. CDR3 region: CASSLYTGGYGYTF. The CDR3 DNA reads TGCGCCAGCAGCCTGTATACCGGGGGCTATGGCTACACCTTC.

The chain has TRBV5-4 and TRBJ1-4; tentatively, D is TRBD1 (6 bases). CDR1 SGHNT and CDR2 YYREEE come from the germline V gene (reference sequence). This CDR3 comprises 16 residues. Trimming stripped 4 bases from V and 10 bases from J, with 23 bases between. CDR3 DNA sequence: TGTGCCAGCAGCCGTCAGGGGTTCGGGGCCTTTGGAAAACTGTTTTTT. It encodes CASSRQGFGAFGKLFF.

The V and J genes are TRBV6-5 and TRBJ2-1; D may be TRBD2 (5 bases). V shed 0 bases and J shed 7 bases, with 13 bases lying between them. Germline loops: CDR1 MNHEY, CDR2 SVGAGI. There are 15 residues in the CDR3. The CDR3 nucleotides are TGTGCCAGCAGTTACTCGGAGGCTAGTGGGAATGAGCAGTTCTTC. Translated, it gives CASSYSEASGNEQFF.

V and J are TRBV2 and TRBJ2-7, with D possibly being TRBD2 (7 bases). The germline V and J ends were trimmed by 2 bases and 6 bases, with 14 bases remaining between them. Germline values: CDR1 SNHLY, CDR2 FYNNEI. CDR3 length: 14 residues. DNA for the CDR3: TGTGCCAGCAGTGAAATCGGGGGGCCGGCCGAGCAGTACTTC. It translates to CASSEIGGPAEQYF.

In DNA, the CDR3 is TGTGCCAGCAGCGTTAATCCAACTAATGAAAAACTGTTTTTT. This translates into CASSVNPTNEKLFF. The chain joins TRBV9 to TRBJ1-4; D ambiguous. Looked up from germline, CDR1 is SGDLS and CDR2 is YYNGEE. Trimming removed 2 bases from V and 0 bases from J, with 5 bases in between. The CDR3 loop spans 14 amino acids.

This clone has only one observation. The V gene is TRBV9, the J gene TRBJ2-1; 7 bases agree with TRBD1. The ends lost 4 bases at V and 5 bases at J; junction bases unmatched: 9. Germline CDR1 reads SGDLS; CDR2 reads YYNGEE. CDR3 length equals 15 residues. CDR3 DNA sequence: TGTGCCAGCAGCCCTACAGGGGCTTCCAACAATGAGCAGTTCTTC. It translates to CASSPTGASNNEQFF.

This clone was seen once. The rearrangement uses TRBV7-2 and TRBJ2-1; 7 positions agree with TRBD1. The CDR3 sequence is 14 residues long. Germline V CDR1 and CDR2: SGHTA, FQGNSA. J gave up 4 bases and V 4 bases, and 4 bases lay outside the gene matches. The CDR3 DNA follows: TGTGCCAGCAGCTCACCGACAGGGTACAATGAGCAGTTCTTC. Amino acid sequence: CASSSPTGYNEQFF.

This chain connects TRBV7-2 to TRBJ2-5; D possibly corresponds to TRBD1 (5 bases). The germline V gene encodes CDR1 SGHTA and CDR2 FQGNSA. The V and J ends lost 4 bases and 5 bases respectively, with 14 bases between them. The CDR3 length is 14 residues. Written as DNA, the CDR3 is TGTGCCAGCAGCTCCGGGCAGGGCCACGAGACCCAGTACTTC. Translated, it gives CASSSGQGHETQYF. Based on the CDR3 plus reference TRBV7-2 and TRBJ2-5, the full variable domain is GAGVSQSPSNKVTEKGKDVELRCDPISGHTALYWYRQSLGQGLEFLIYFQGNSAPDKSGLPSDRFSAERTGGSVSTLTIQRTQQEDSAVYLCASSSGQGHETQYFGPGTRLLVL.

Worth noting for this clone: A junction end diverges from the germline sequence, so it may reflect a read error. The chain is built from TRBV2 and TRBJ1-5; D uncertain. CDR1 is SNHLY and CDR2 is FYNNEI in the germline V gene. The CDR3 is made up of 13 amino acids. The CDR3 bases are TGTGCCAGCAGTCCCTGGAGCAGTCAGCCCCAGCATTTT. Translated: CASSPWSSQPQHF.

CDR3 loop: CASSVFGQETQYF. The CDR3 region has the DNA TGTGCCAGCAGTGTGTTCGGGCAAGAGACCCAGTACTTC. V gene TRBV2 combines with J gene TRBJ2-5; D is unclear. Germline loops: CDR1 SNHLY, CDR2 FYNNEI. This CDR3 region has 13 residues. Trimming took off 4 bases at V and 2 bases at J, with 8 bases between the two ends.

Regarding this clone: An end of the junction differs from the germline gene, which may be a read error. V and J are TRBV6-1 and TRBJ2-7, with TRBD1 matching 12 bases. This CDR3 contains 15 residues. Germline V gene sequence: CDR1 MNHNS, CDR2 SASEGT. DNA of the CDR3: TGTGCCAGCAGTGACCCGGGACAGGGGGCATGGGGCTCCCATTTC. This translates into CASSDPGQGAWGSHF.

The chain carries TRBV27 and TRBJ1-4; 7 bases are shared with TRBD1. CDR1 is MNHEY and CDR2 is SMNVEV in the germline V gene (reference sequence). This CDR3 contains 16 residues. Trimming took 5 bases from V and 0 from J; bases not matched to a gene: 6. DNA of the CDR3: TGTGCCAGCAGTACGTCAGGGGGGACAACTAATGAAAAACTGTTTTTT. It is translated as CASSTSGGTTNEKLFF.

This clone was seen a single time. The chain combines TRBV29-1 with TRBJ2-3; 11 nucleotides match TRBD2. Germline values: CDR1 SQVTM, CDR2 ANQGSEA. V trimming: 3 bases; J trimming: 5 bases; junction bases outside the gene matches: 7. This CDR3 is built from 15 residues. This CDR3 is CSVDGASGGLDTQYF. The CDR3 DNA sequence: TGCAGCGTTGACGGGGCTAGCGGGGGGTTAGATACGCAGTATTTT.

In its sample, this clone was seen once. The chain is built from TRBV18 and TRBJ2-7; TRBD2 aligns across 10 bases. Germline V gene lookup returns CDR1 KGHSH and CDR2 LQKENI. The CDR3 runs to 15 residues. Trimming at V came to 5 bases and at J to 4 bases, leaving 8 bases not matched to a gene. The CDR3 region is CASSSTSGITYEQYF. The CDR3 nucleotides are TGTGCCAGCTCATCCACTAGCGGGATCACATACGAGCAGTACTTC.

The chain employs TRBV3-1 (or the pseudogene TRBV3-2) and TRBJ1-2; tentative D call: TRBD1 (5 bases). The V end was cut by 0 bases, the J end by 3 bases, with 17 bases between. The CDR3 covers 17 residues. CDR1 and CDR2 from the germline V gene are LGHDT and YNNKEL (reference sequence). The CDR3: CASSQDGRGKFYYGYTF. In DNA form, the CDR3 reads TGTGCCAGCAGCCAAGATGGAAGGGGAAAATTCTACTATGGCTACACCTTC.